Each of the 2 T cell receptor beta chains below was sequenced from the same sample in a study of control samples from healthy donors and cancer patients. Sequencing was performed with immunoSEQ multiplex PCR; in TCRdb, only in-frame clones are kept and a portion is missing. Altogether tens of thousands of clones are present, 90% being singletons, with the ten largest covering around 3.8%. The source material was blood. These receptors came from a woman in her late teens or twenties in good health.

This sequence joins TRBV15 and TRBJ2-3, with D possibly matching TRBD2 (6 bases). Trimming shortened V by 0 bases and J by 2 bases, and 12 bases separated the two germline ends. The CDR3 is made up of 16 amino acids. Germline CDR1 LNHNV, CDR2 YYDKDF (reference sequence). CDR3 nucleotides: TGTGCCACCAGCAGAGATTGGGCGGGGAACACAGATACGCAGTATTTT. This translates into CATSRDWAGNTDTQYF.

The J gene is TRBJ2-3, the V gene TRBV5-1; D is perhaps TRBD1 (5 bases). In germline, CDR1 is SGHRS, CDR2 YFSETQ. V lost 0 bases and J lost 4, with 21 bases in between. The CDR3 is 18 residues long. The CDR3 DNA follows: TGCGCCAGCAGCTTGGAGGTCCAAGGGGCGCCGGGTGCAGATACGCAGTATTTT. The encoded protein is CASSLEVQGAPGADTQYF.